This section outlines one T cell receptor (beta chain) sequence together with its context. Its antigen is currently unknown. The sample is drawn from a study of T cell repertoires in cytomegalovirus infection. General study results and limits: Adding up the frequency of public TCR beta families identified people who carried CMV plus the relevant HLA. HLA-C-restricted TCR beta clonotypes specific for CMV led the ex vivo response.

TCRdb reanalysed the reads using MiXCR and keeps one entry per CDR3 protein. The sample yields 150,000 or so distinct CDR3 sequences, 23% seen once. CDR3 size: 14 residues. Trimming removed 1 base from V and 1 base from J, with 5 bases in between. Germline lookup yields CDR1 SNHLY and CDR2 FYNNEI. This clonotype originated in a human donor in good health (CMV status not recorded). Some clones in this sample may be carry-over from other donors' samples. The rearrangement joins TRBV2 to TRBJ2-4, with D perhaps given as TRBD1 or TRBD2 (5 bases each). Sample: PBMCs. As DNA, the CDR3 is TGTGCCAGCAGTGAAGGGGGGGCCAAAAACATTCAGTACTTC. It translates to CASSEGGAKNIQYF.